A selection of T cell receptor beta chains follows, all from one sample in a study of CD8 T cells in Susac syndrome. TCRdb re-called the immunoSEQ multiplex PCR reads through MiXCR, storing one row per CDR3 protein. The sample has roughly 160,000 distinct CDR3 sequences, approximately 95% seen once; the top ten hold approximately 0.12%. The source material was CD4+ T cells from PBMCs. The receptors were sampled from a human donor with Susac syndrome. Each CDR3 is given with its conserved first and last residue. A D gene is named only where the DNA matches it firmly. The size entry is marked missing in some rows and otherwise reads once, few, many or a size class.

>TRBV30|TRBD2|-|TRBJ2-1
CAWSVLGRGPRLGDEQFF
TGTGCCTGGAGTGTACTTGGGAGGGGACCACGACTCGGGGATGAGCAGTTCTTC
>TRBV30|-|-|TRBJ1-5
CAWGGDRRNSNQPQHF
TGTGCCTGGGGAGGGGATCGACGGAATAGCAATCAGCCCCAGCATTTT
>TRBV4-2|-|-|TRBJ2-2
CASSQDLGQPGELFF
TGTGCCAGCAGCCAAGATCTCGGACAGCCCGGGGAGCTGTTTTTT
>TRBV15|TRBD1|-|TRBJ2-3
CATSSDREDTDTQYF
TGTGCCACCAGCTCAGACAGGGAAGACACAGATACGCAGTATTTT
>TRBV9|-|once|TRBJ1-1
CASSVEPARYTEAFF
TGTGCCAGCAGCGTAGAACCTGCCCGATACACTGAAGCTTTCTTT
>TRBV5-6|-|-|TRBJ1-6
CASSLWGNGNSPLHF
TGTGCCAGCAGCTTATGGGGGAATGGGAATTCACCCCTCCACTTT
>TRBV30|TRBD1|-|TRBJ2-7
CAWTDERTGVSYEQYF
TGTGCCTGGACCGACGAGAGGACAGGGGTCAGTTACGAGCAGTACTTC
>TRBV18|-|-|TRBJ2-1
CASSPNRASSYNEQFF
TGTGCCAGCTCTCCTAACAGGGCGAGCTCCTACAATGAGCAGTTCTTC
>TRBV24-1|-|-|TRBJ1-5
CATSDLLGIQHF
TGTGCCACCAGTGATTTGCTTGGAATCCAGCATTTT
>TRBV12-3/TRBV12-4|TRBD2|-|TRBJ2-1
CASSLRLAGNNEQFF
TGTGCCAGCAGTTTACGACTAGCGGGCAACAATGAGCAGTTCTTC
>TRBV29-1|-|-|TRBJ2-1
CSAVKGDGNNEQFF
TGCAGCGCCGTCAAGGGGGATGGGAACAATGAGCAGTTCTTC
>TRBV5-1|-|-|TRBJ2-3
CASSSDREGDTQYF
TGCGCCAGCAGTTCGGACAGGGAGGGAGATACGCAGTATTTT
>TRBV29-1|-|-|TRBJ2-5
CSVEVTATETQYF
TGCAGCGTCGAAGTGACAGCAACAGAGACCCAGTACTTC
>TRBV20-1|-|-|TRBJ2-3
CSAPPRWAQRGTQYF
TGCAGTGCTCCGCCCCGTTGGGCCCAACGGGGTACGCAGTATTTT
>TRBV28|TRBD2|-|TRBJ2-7
CASKGSGGSYEQYF
TGTGCCAGCAAGGGGAGCGGGGGCTCCTACGAGCAGTACTTC
>TRBV7-2|TRBD1|-|TRBJ2-5
CASSSDRVQETQYF
TGTGCCAGCAGCTCCGACAGGGTTCAAGAGACCCAGTACTTC
>TRBV3-1|-|-|TRBJ1-5
CASSQETGRGQPQHF
TGTGCCAGCAGCCAAGAAACAGGGAGGGGTCAGCCCCAGCATTTT
>TRBV11-2|TRBD2|few|TRBJ2-5
CASSFQRGGETQYF
TGTGCCAGCAGCTTTCAGCGGGGGGGTGAGACCCAGTACTTC
>TRBV5-1|-|-|TRBJ2-4
CASSFERRGSGKNIQYF
TGCGCCAGCAGCTTTGAAAGGAGGGGGTCGGGCAAAAACATTCAGTACTTC
>TRBV9|TRBD1|-|TRBJ2-4
CASSEGGQGYIQYF
TGTGCCAGCAGCGAGGGGGGACAGGGGTACATTCAGTACTTC
>TRBV30|TRBD2|-|TRBJ2-3
CAWNVGGTDTQYF
TGTGCCTGGAACGTCGGGGGGACAGATACGCAGTATTTT
>TRBV20-1|TRBD1|-|TRBJ2-7
CSAPETGVRSEQYF
TGCAGTGCACCGGAGACAGGGGTTAGATCCGAGCAGTACTTC
>TRBV29-1|-|-|TRBJ1-1
CSVVAGGVTEAFF
TGCAGCGTTGTAGCGGGGGGCGTCACTGAAGCTTTCTTT
>TRBV30|-|-|TRBJ1-1
CAWSRGVGEAFF
TGTGCCTGGAGTAGGGGGGTGGGTGAAGCTTTCTTT
>TRBV29-1|-|-|TRBJ1-2
CSVEGAGVGLAYGYTF
TGCAGCGTTGAGGGGGCAGGGGTAGGACTAGCCTATGGCTACACCTTC
>TRBV6-2/TRBV6-3|-|-|TRBJ2-1
CASTLRGSEQFF
TGTGCCAGCACCTTGCGGGGCAGTGAGCAGTTCTTC
>TRBV6-6|-|-|TRBJ1-2
CASFLLGGYTF
TGTGCCAGCTTTTTACTGGGCGGCTACACCTTC
>TRBV4-1|-|-|TRBJ1-2
CASSQDSQLLFVNYGYTF
TGCGCCAGCAGCCAAGACAGCCAACTTCTCTTTGTCAACTATGGCTACACCTTC
>TRBV28|TRBD2|once|TRBJ2-7
CASSGPTSGRVLYEQYF
TGTGCCAGCAGTGGCCCGACTAGCGGGAGGGTCCTCTACGAGCAGTACTTC
>TRBV9|-|-|TRBJ1-2
CASSPQAANYGYTF
TGTGCCAGCAGCCCTCAAGCGGCTAACTATGGCTACACCTTC
>TRBV27|-|once|TRBJ1-2
CASSLSWGYGYTF
TGTGCCAGCAGTTTATCTTGGGGCTATGGCTACACCTTC
>TRBV30|TRBD1|-|TRBJ2-7
CAWTRDRGREQYF
TGTGCCTGGACCCGGGACAGGGGGCGCGAGCAGTACTTC
>TRBV11-2|-|-|TRBJ2-2
CASSATASANTGELFF
TGTGCCAGCAGCGCAACAGCCTCCGCGAACACCGGGGAGCTGTTTTTT
>TRBV5-4|-|-|TRBJ1-1
CASSLGGTTEAFF
TGTGCCAGCAGCCTAGGAGGGACCACTGAAGCTTTCTTT
>TRBV2|-|-|TRBJ2-1
CASSEIDGWNEQFF
TGTGCCAGCAGTGAAATCGACGGCTGGAATGAGCAGTTCTTC
>TRBV30|-|-|TRBJ2-7
CAWGHLYEQYF
TGTGCCTGGGGACACCTCTACGAGCAGTACTTC
>TRBV29-1|TRBD1|-|TRBJ1-2
CSVDGPTTGYYGYTF
TGCAGCGTTGACGGCCCGACGACAGGGTACTATGGCTACACCTTC
>TRBV6-5|TRBD1|-|TRBJ2-7
CASRSPGQLFYEQYF
TGTGCCAGCAGGTCGCCGGGACAGCTATTCTACGAGCAGTACTTC
>TRBV6-5|-|-|TRBJ2-2
CASNPVRRGTGELFF
TGTGCCAGCAACCCGGTTCGGCGCGGCACCGGGGAGCTGTTTTTT
>TRBV15|-|-|TRBJ2-2
CATSRVVGELFF
TGTGCCACCAGCAGAGTAGTCGGGGAGCTGTTTTTT
>TRBV14|-|-|TRBJ1-6
CASSHIGYNSPLHF
TGTGCCAGCAGCCATATCGGCTATAATTCACCCCTCCACTTT
>TRBV30|-|-|TRBJ1-1
CAWTTQMNTEAFF
TGTGCCTGGACCACCCAAATGAACACTGAAGCTTTCTTT
>TRBV14|TRBD2|-|TRBJ2-7
CASSQVGGSEQYF
TGTGCCAGCAGCCAAGTGGGAGGGAGCGAGCAGTACTTC
>TRBV30|-|-|TRBJ2-2
CAWNRESRTGELFF
TGTGCCTGGAATAGGGAAAGTAGGACCGGGGAGCTGTTTTTT
>TRBV7-9|-|-|TRBJ2-6
CASTRNTGANVLTF
TGTGCCAGCACCCGGAATACTGGGGCCAACGTCCTGACTTTC
>TRBV4-3|TRBD1|-|TRBJ2-4
CASSLGTGLAKNIQYF
TGCGCCAGCAGCCTTGGGACAGGCCTAGCCAAAAACATTCAGTACTTC
>TRBV19|-|-|TRBJ2-2
CASSILSQPNTGELFF
TGTGCCAGTAGTATACTTTCCCAGCCGAACACCGGGGAGCTGTTTTTT
>TRBV16|-|once|TRBJ2-1
CASSQSEERHNEQFF
TGTGCCAGCAGCCAATCGGAGGAGCGCCACAATGAGCAGTTCTTC
>TRBV7-2|-|few|TRBJ1-1
CASSLDVNTEAFF
TGTGCCAGCAGCTTAGATGTGAACACTGAAGCTTTCTTT
>TRBV24-1|TRBD2|once|TRBJ2-1
CATSDRRGGGRSYNEQFF
TGTGCCACCAGTGACCGGCGGGGTGGCGGGAGGTCCTACAATGAGCAGTTCTTC
>TRBV12-3/TRBV12-4|-|-|TRBJ1-1
CASSYPPGGGTGAFF
TGTGCCAGCAGTTACCCCCCGGGGGGCGGTACTGGAGCTTTCTTT
>TRBV27|-|-|TRBJ1-1
CASSFMAQSEAFF
TGTGCCAGCAGTTTTATGGCGCAGAGTGAAGCTTTCTTT
>TRBV29-1|TRBD2|-|TRBJ2-3
CSVIPTSGGTDTQYF
TGCAGCGTTATACCGACTAGCGGGGGCACAGATACGCAGTATTTT
>TRBV6-2/TRBV6-3|TRBD1|-|TRBJ2-7
CASRWTGDHEQYF
TGTGCCAGCAGATGGACAGGTGATCACGAGCAGTACTTC
>TRBV5-6|-|-|TRBJ2-5
CASSFHQRGTQYF
TGTGCCAGCAGCTTCCACCAAAGGGGTACCCAGTACTTC
>TRBV6-1|TRBD1|-|TRBJ2-1
CASRGTGGTYNEQFF
TGTGCCAGCAGGGGGACAGGGGGGACCTACAATGAGCAGTTCTTC
>TRBV20-1|TRBD1|-|TRBJ1-1
CSAPRQGVMNTEAFF
TGCAGTGCTCCAAGACAGGGAGTTATGAACACTGAAGCTTTCTTT